Presented here are 24 T cell receptor beta chains from one specimen sequenced in a study of blood T cells in healthy people across ages. A J-beta primer mix and a sample-barcoded 5' primer were used in a second PCR of about 7 to 12 cycles. TCRdb reanalysed the 5' RACE reads using MiXCR and keeps one entry per CDR3 protein. This sample carries 650,000 to 800,000 distinct CDR3 sequences, approximately 44% of them seen once, and the ten largest clones take around 18%. Sequences were obtained from blood. The receptors derive from a man in his sixties in good health.

J is TRBJ2-2 and V is TRBV12-3 or TRBV12-4; tentatively, D is TRBD2 (5 bases). V lost 5 bases and J lost 1, with 17 bases in between. This CDR3 contains 17 residues. As DNA, the CDR3 is TGTGCCAGCAGTCCGAGGCCCGAGGGTCTGAACACCGGGGAGCTGTTTTTT. Its translation: CASSPRPEGLNTGELFF.

This clonotype turned up a few times. The V call is TRBV5-1, the J call TRBJ2-5; 10 nucleotides line up with TRBD2. This CDR3 comprises 16 residues. Per the germline V gene, CDR1 is SGHRS and CDR2 is YFSETQ. With 3 bases clipped from V and 2 bases from J, the junction kept 7 bases outside the gene matches. In nucleotides, the CDR3 is TGCGCCAGCAGCTCGGGTAGCGGGGGGACTCAAGAGACCCAGTACTTC. Its translation is CASSSGSGGTQETQYF.

The genes are TRBV11-2 and TRBJ1-2; D gene ambiguous. The CDR3 sequence is 14 residues long. The ends were cut back, 5 bases at V and 1 base at J, with 11 bases in the middle. In germline, CDR1 is SGHAT, CDR2 FQNNGV. The CDR3 region has the DNA TGTGCCAGCAGCCCGTCAGCGCATAACTATGGCTACACCTTC. Its protein is CASSPSAHNYGYTF.

Details on this clonotype: This may stem from a read error, because a much larger clone lies one nucleotide away. The V and J genes are TRBV25-1 and TRBJ2-7, with D perhaps matching TRBD1 (6 bases). The CDR3 sequence is 14 residues long. Trimming removed 6 bases at V and 7 bases at J, with 19 bases between. Germline CDR1 MGHDK, CDR2 SYGVNS. CDR3 region: CASRDGTTHNEQYF. CDR3 nucleotides: TGTGCCAGCAGAGACGGGACAACTCACAATGAGCAGTACTTC.

The CDR3 sequence: CASSSVRAGGLETQYF. In nucleotides, the CDR3 is TGTGCCAGCAGTTCCGTCCGGGCGGGGGGGCTTGAGACCCAGTACTTC. V gene TRBV6-6 combines with J gene TRBJ2-5, with TRBD2 identical over 9 bases. Germline loops: CDR1 MNHNY, CDR2 SVGAGI (reference sequence). The CDR3 covers 16 residues. With V trimmed by 4 bases and J by 5 bases, 11 bases remained unmatched.

The table lists this clonotype with a few counts. The CDR3 sequence is CASMLGQGLFGYTF. DNA for the CDR3: TGTGCCAGCATGCTCGGACAGGGTCTATTTGGCTACACCTTC. J is TRBJ1-2 and V is TRBV6-6; 8 bases are shared with TRBD1. The V and J ends lost 7 bases and 7 bases, in that order; junction bases with no gene match: 11. The CDR3 extends over 14 amino acids. CDR1 MNHNY and CDR2 SVGAGI come from the germline V gene (reference sequence).

The chain couples TRBV4-3 to TRBJ2-7, with D possibly being TRBD1 or TRBD2 (5 bases each). Trimming pared 4 bases from V and 5 bases from J, leaving 15 bases between. CDR3 length equals 14 residues. The germline CDR1 and CDR2 sequences are LGHNA and YSLEER. In DNA, the CDR3 is TGCGCCAGCAGCCGAAGCGTTCGGGGCGACGAGCAGTACTTC. Protein: CASSRSVRGDEQYF.

The rearrangement links TRBV7-6 to TRBJ2-7; D unresolved. The CDR3 sequence is 15 residues long. Trimming stripped 1 base from V and 2 bases from J, with 12 bases between. The germline V gene encodes CDR1 SGHVS and CDR2 FNYEAQ. DNA for the CDR3: TGTGCCAGCAGCTTAGGGGCAGGTTCGCCCTACGAGCAGTACTTC. It translates to CASSLGAGSPYEQYF.

V gene TRBV10-3 combines with J gene TRBJ1-1; D is possibly TRBD1 (5 bases). Trimming removed 4 bases from V and 5 bases from J, with 14 bases in between. The CDR3 is 14 residues long. Germline CDR1 and CDR2: ENHRY and SYGVKD. This chain's CDR3 is CAISGSQGDTEAFF. DNA for the CDR3: TGTGCCATCAGTGGGAGCCAGGGAGATACTGAAGCTTTCTTT.

The chain has TRBV6-1 and TRBJ2-7; the match to TRBD1 covers 8 bases. The CDR3 extends over 14 amino acids. Per the germline V gene, CDR1 is MNHNS and CDR2 is SASEGT. The V segment lost 4 bases and the J segment 5 bases; nucleotides outside the gene matches: 7. The CDR3: CASSGTGNRNEQYF. The CDR3 DNA follows: TGTGCCAGCAGTGGGACAGGGAATCGGAACGAGCAGTACTTC.

The chain employs TRBV20-1 and TRBJ2-4; 12 bases are shared with TRBD2. Trimming removed 1 base from V and 7 bases from J; junction bases left unmatched: 8. Germline assignment: CDR1 DFQATT and CDR2 SNEGSKA (reference sequence). The CDR3 covers 16 residues. The CDR3 here is CSARGLAGVQANIQYF. CDR3 bases: TGCAGTGCTAGAGGACTAGCGGGGGTTCAGGCGAACATTCAGTACTTC.

This chain uses TRBV29-1 with TRBJ1-1; unclear D gene. The length of the CDR3 is 10 residues. The germline V and J ends were trimmed by 7 bases and 7 bases, with 10 bases remaining between them. CDR1 and CDR2 from the germline V gene are SQVTM and ANQGSEA. The CDR3 reads CSDRMGEAFF. CDR3 bases: TGCAGCGATCGGATGGGTGAAGCTTTCTTT. Filled out from reference TRBV29-1 and TRBJ1-1, the complete variable domain reads SAVISQKPSRDICQRGTSLTIQCQVDSQVTMMFWYRQQPGQSLTLIATANQGSEATYESGFVIDKFPISRPNLTFSTLTVSNMSPEDSSIYLCSDRMGEAFFGQGTRLTVV.

The chain carries TRBV7-2 and TRBJ2-3; 12 nucleotides align to TRBD2. V shed 2 bases, J shed 1 base, and the junction held 4 bases outside the gene matches. This CDR3 contains 17 residues. Per the germline V gene, CDR1 is SGHTA and CDR2 is FQGNSA. The CDR3: CASSLTSGGFGTDTQYF. The CDR3 DNA reads TGTGCCAGCAGCTTAACTAGCGGGGGGTTCGGCACAGATACGCAGTATTTT.

About this clonotype: This may arise from a read error, as a much more abundant clone is one base away. The V and J genes are TRBV2 and TRBJ2-1; maybe TRBD2 (6 bases). The V gene lost 10 bases and the J gene lost 10 bases, with 14 bases spanning the gap. CDR1 is SNHLY and CDR2 is FYNNEI in the germline V gene. The CDR3 length is 11 residues. Written as DNA, the CDR3 is TGTGCCACTGAGGGAGGAAGGGAGCAGTTCTTC. Protein product: CATEGGREQFF.

This clonotype was counted only a few times. This CDR3 reads CSARDPGTGGSPQHF. As DNA, the CDR3 is TGCAGTGCTAGAGATCCAGGGACAGGGGGCTCGCCCCAGCATTTT. The gene calls are TRBV20-1 and TRBJ1-5, with 12 bases identical to TRBD1. From germline, CDR1 is DFQATT and CDR2 SNEGSKA (reference sequence). CDR3 length equals 15 residues. Germline trimming cut 0 bases from V and 9 bases from J; bases unmatched to any gene: 6.

The chain couples TRBV7-2 to TRBJ2-7; D possibly corresponds to TRBD2 (7 bases). Germline values: CDR1 SGHTA, CDR2 FQGNSA. With 3 bases removed from V and 4 bases from J, the gap between germline ends came to 19 bases. The CDR3 is 16 residues long. The DNA of the CDR3 is TGTGCCAGCAGCTTCGGACGGGGGGCCGTATCTTACGAGCAGTACTTC. It encodes CASSFGRGAVSYEQYF.

CDR3 sequence reads: CASSLGSPPPVTQYF. The CDR3, as DNA: TGCGCCAGCAGCTTGGGGTCCCCACCCCCAGTTACGCAGTATTTT. The chain couples TRBV5-1 to TRBJ2-3, with D hard to call. V lost 0 bases, J lost 8 bases, and 16 bases lay in between. Germline V gene lookup returns CDR1 SGHRS and CDR2 YFSETQ. The CDR3 sequence is 15 residues long. Together with reference TRBV5-1 and TRBJ2-3, the CDR3 gives the full variable domain: KAGVTQTPRYLIKTRGQQVTLSCSPISGHRSVSWYQQTPGQGLQFLFEYFSETQRNKGNFPGRFSGRQFSNSRSEMNVSTLELGDSALYLCASSLGSPPPVTQYFGPGTRLTVL.

This clonotype was seen once. V gene TRBV7-9 combines with J gene TRBJ2-3; the match to TRBD2 covers 9 bases. Germline values: CDR1 SEHNR, CDR2 FQNEAQ (reference sequence). The CDR3 length is 15 residues. Trimming at V came to 2 bases and at J to 2 bases, leaving 2 bases not matched to a gene. The CDR3 spells CASSLSGGHTDTQYF. The CDR3, as DNA: TGTGCCAGCAGCTTAAGCGGGGGGCACACAGATACGCAGTATTTT.

The rearrangement joins TRBV24-1 to TRBJ2-7; 12 bases map to TRBD1. The CDR3 runs 17 residues. Trimming removed 3 bases from V and 7 bases from J; junction bases left unmatched: 12. In germline, CDR1 is KGHDR, CDR2 SFDVKD. The chain's CDR3 is CATSDEKPGQGAGEQYF. The CDR3 region has the DNA TGTGCCACCAGTGATGAGAAGCCGGGACAGGGGGCAGGGGAGCAGTACTTC.

The chain combines TRBV20-1 with TRBJ2-1, with D perhaps TRBD2 (6 bases). Trimming took off 3 bases at V and 5 bases at J, with 14 bases between the two ends. CDR3 length: 14 amino acids. The germline V gene has CDR1 DFQATT and CDR2 SNEGSKA (reference sequence). The CDR3 loop is CSASPLASNNEQFF. The CDR3, as DNA: TGCAGTGCTAGCCCCCTAGCGTCGAACAATGAGCAGTTCTTC.

On this clonotype itself: At one boundary the junction diverges from the germline segment, which might be a read error. This chain connects TRBV7-2 to TRBJ2-5; 7 nucleotides align to TRBD1. Gene TRBJ2-7 matches the end of the DNA better, so the J call may be wrong. This CDR3 has 13 amino acids. Germline assignment: CDR1 SGHTA and CDR2 FQGNSA. In DNA form, the CDR3 reads TGTGTCAGCAGCCCGGGACAGTACTACGAGCAGTACTTC. Translated, it gives CVSSPGQYYEQYF.

The gene calls are TRBV7-9 and TRBJ2-3; D gene ambiguous. The CDR3 runs to 14 residues. Germline V gene sequence: CDR1 SEHNR, CDR2 FQNEAQ (reference sequence). V was trimmed by 5 bases and J by 2 bases, leaving 11 bases between them. The CDR3 region has the DNA TGTGCCAGCAGCCCCCGGCCCCCCACAGATACGCAGTATTTT. This translates into CASSPRPPTDTQYF.

J is TRBJ2-7 and V is TRBV6-5, with D uncertain. The CDR3 covers 13 residues. With 7 bases removed from V and 1 base from J, the gap between germline ends came to 11 bases. In germline, CDR1 is MNHEY, CDR2 SVGAGI. The CDR3 region has the DNA TGTGCCAGCATCGATGGGGATTCCTACGAGCAGTACTTC. This translates into CASIDGDSYEQYF.

Concerning this clonotype: A junction boundary mismatches the germline segment, possibly from a read error. CDR3 DNA sequence: TGTACCAGCAGCTCGACAAGTGGGGACAGCGAGCAGTACTTC. Protein sequence: CTSSSTSGDSEQYF. V gene TRBV9 combines with J gene TRBJ2-4; TRBD1 matches at 7 bases. The end of the DNA fits TRBJ2-7 better, so the J call may be wrong. The germline CDR1 and CDR2 sequences are SGDLS and YYNGEE. The CDR3 length is 14 residues.